Listed here is a single TCR beta chain. Germline V lookup: CDR1 SGDLS, CDR2 YYNGEE. V lost 7 bases and J lost 0, with 8 bases in between. The length of the CDR3 is 13 residues. This specimen belongs to a study of blood T cell repertoires in COVID-19. Clones were read by immunoSEQ multiplex PCR, and TCRdb kept only the in-frame ones, dropping some. The table shows more than 110,000 clones, with around four fifths occurring only once. This clonotype was sampled from a woman older than 75 with acute or convalescent COVID-19. The chain recombines TRBV9 with TRBJ2-1, with D hard to call. Sequencing used peripheral blood. The CDR3 protein is CASSFSSYNEQFF. The CDR3 region has the DNA TGTGCCAGCTCGTTCAGCTCCTACAATGAGCAGTTCTTC.